This TCR beta chain appears in the sequencing data of a study of T cell repertoires in cytomegalovirus infection (dated by TCRdb to the late 2010s). For the study in its entirety: Because public TCR beta signatures pointed to carriage of CMV infection together with the matching HLA type, the HLA type of each donor mattered for the analysis. General conclusions and limits of the study: The ex vivo response was dominated by HLA-C-restricted CMV-specific TCR beta clonotypes, which also provided the single most frequent clonotype in two of eight donors. Cumulative frequency of public TCR beta family members discriminated carriers of CMV infection plus the relevant HLA type in this cohort and an independent approximately 350-donor cohort.

The reads were generated on an Illumina HiSeq 1500. Through fastp at Q25 and MiXCR, TCRdb rebuilt clones from the public reads, retaining in-frame beta chains. Each CDR3 protein appears once, grouped with its most common genes and DNA. The sample profile shows around 530,000 distinct CDR3 sequences; around a quarter of them were found once. The top ten clones comprise less than 15% of the sample. V loses 1 base of germline sequence and J loses 6 bases, and the interval between the two ends is 13 bases. Measured from the cysteine to the phenylalanine, the CDR3 is 15 residues long. Only the CDR3 region is kept as DNA, spanning 45 bases read in frame from base 1. CDR1 and CDR2 are read off the germline V gene as MGHDK and SYGVNS. There are a few counts of this clonotype. The specificity of this receptor is unknown. No base-level quality is on record; no much larger clone is a single base apart.

The rearrangement joined TRBV25-1 to TRBJ2-1, with an unclear D gene assignment. Sequencing was performed on PBMCs. This TCR was sampled from a human donor in good health (CMV status not recorded). Some clones in this sample may be carry-over from other donors' samples. The nucleotide sequence reads TGTGCCAGCAGTGAATTAACCAGTGGGCCCAATGAGCAGTTCTTC. Its product reads: CASSELTSGPNEQFF.